The clone carrying this TCR beta chain was seen repeatedly, ten times or more. The source of the sample is a study of blood T cell repertoires in COVID-19. The assay was immunoSEQ multiplex PCR, and TCRdb's table has in-frame clones only and misses some. The sample yields about 190,000 clones, 84% seen once. The CDR3 contains 18 residues. The receptor comes from a woman in her thirties who had recovered from COVID-19. This chain uses TRBV21-1 with TRBJ1-5; the D call in the table, TRBD1, was not verified against the DNA. TRBV21-1 has pseudogene status. Input material: PBMCs or T cells enriched from blood (not recorded which). The CDR3 here is CASSEHRDRIISNQPQHF. The CDR3 nucleotides read TGTGCCAGCAGCGAACACCGGGACAGGATTATTAGCAATCAGCCCCAGCATTTT.